These T cell receptor beta chains were read from a single sample in a study of radiotherapy plus CTLA-4 blockade in lung cancer. Here immunoSEQ multiplex PCR was the method, and the copy in TCRdb shows in-frame clones only, minus some. The top ten clones hold 17% of a sample with about 48,000 clones, 65% to 90% of them seen once. This sample comprised peripheral blood, obtained from a patient treated with radiotherapy plus ipilimumab. These receptors were collected from a human donor with non-small cell lung cancer that progressed on radiotherapy plus ipilimumab. Some clones in this sample may be carry-over from other donors' samples. CDR3s include the opening cysteine and the closing phenylalanine or tryptophan. D genes are given only for firm matches. A row's size may be missing; if present it is once, few, many or a size class.

TRBD2	NA	TRBV9	TRBJ2-3	TGTGCCAGCAGCGTAGAAGGGAGCGGGAGGCTTGAAGCGGCAGATACGCAGTATTTT	CASSVEGSGRLEAADTQYF
NA	NA	TRBV19	TRBJ2-7	TGTGCCAGTAGTATAGGGGCCATGCCCCACTTGGAAGAGCAGTACTTC	CASSIGAMPHLEEQYF
NA	NA	TRBV6-5	TRBJ2-3	TGTGCCAGCAGTTACTCGATTGGGGGCAAGGATACGCAGTATTTT	CASSYSIGGKDTQYF
TRBD2	NA	TRBV6-6	TRBJ2-2	TGTGCCAGCAGTTACATGGCGGGGAGGGTCACCGGGGAGCTGTTTTTT	CASSYMAGRVTGELFF
TRBD2	NA	TRBV6-4	TRBJ2-7	TGTGCCAGCAGTGAGACTAGCGGTGGAATCTCCTACGAGCAGTACTTC	CASSETSGGISYEQYF
TRBD1	NA	TRBV7-8	TRBJ1-2	TGTGCCAGCAGCTCGACAGGGTCTAACTATGGCTACACCTTC	CASSSTGSNYGYTF
NA	NA	TRBV7-2	TRBJ2-1	TGTGCCAGCACCGGATCCCGCGAGGCCTACAATGAGCAGTTCTTC	CASTGSREAYNEQFF
TRBD1	NA	TRBV30	TRBJ2-4	TGTGCCTGTAACAGGGGGCGAGAAAACATTCAGTACTTC	CACNRGRENIQYF
TRBD2	NA	TRBV18	TRBJ2-1	TGTGCCAGCTCACCTGAAGCGGGGGGGCCGAGGGATGAGCAGTTCTTC	CASSPEAGGPRDEQFF
NA	NA	TRBV7-6	TRBJ1-1	TGTGCCAGCAGCTTAGGAGGAGGGCCGGATACTGAAGCTTTCTTT	CASSLGGGPDTEAFF
NA	large	TRBV10-2	TRBJ1-1	TGCGCCAGCAGTGAAGACCGGGACACTGAAGCTTTCTTT	CASSEDRDTEAFF
NA	once	TRBV4-3	TRBJ1-2	TGCGCCAGCAGCCAACACACACAGGGAGATTACTATGGCTACACCTTC	CASSQHTQGDYYGYTF
TRBD1	NA	TRBV27	TRBJ2-1	TGTGCCAGCAGTTTATCCTCCAGAACAGGGGGCGGGGAGCAGTTCTTC	CASSLSSRTGGGEQFF
NA	NA	TRBV6-1	TRBJ1-2	TGTGCCAGCGCCCTGTGGGCGGGCTACACCTTC	CASALWAGYTF
NA	NA	TRBV6-5	TRBJ2-6	TGTGCCAGCAGCTACTCTGGGGCCAACGTCCTGACTTTC	CASSYSGANVLTF
TRBD1	NA	TRBV10-1	TRBJ1-2	TGCGCCAGCAGTGAGTCTCGGACAGGGAACTATGGCTACACCTTC	CASSESRTGNYGYTF
TRBD1	NA	TRBV7-3	TRBJ1-3	TGTGCCAGCAGCATGGGACAGGGGAACACCATATATTTT	CASSMGQGNTIYF
TRBD1	NA	TRBV18	TRBJ2-7	TGTGCCAGCTCATCTACATCCACAGGGGACACCTACGAGCAGTACTTC	CASSSTSTGDTYEQYF
TRBD1	NA	TRBV9	TRBJ1-1	TGTGCCAGCAGCGTAAGGGACAGAACTGAAGCTTTCTTT	CASSVRDRTEAFF
NA	NA	TRBV11-2	TRBJ2-7	TGTGCCAGCAGCCTCACAGGATCCGGCGAGCAGTACTTC	CASSLTGSGEQYF
NA	NA	TRBV29-1	TRBJ1-1	TGCAGCGTTGATAGCCGTCTGAAGGGAGATTCTGAAGCTTTCTTT	CSVDSRLKGDSEAFF
TRBD1	NA	TRBV5-1	TRBJ2-1	TGCGCCACCTCCCCGGGACAGTCACTGGAGCAGTTCTTC	CATSPGQSLEQFF
NA	few	TRBV7-2	TRBJ2-7	TGTGCCAGCAGCTTAGGCGGCTCCAAGCGCGAGCAGTACTTC	CASSLGGSKREQYF
TRBD1	NA	TRBV5-1	TRBJ2-5	TGCGCCAGCAGCTCGAACCTCGACAGGGGGGAGACCCAGTACTTC	CASSSNLDRGETQYF
NA	NA	TRBV29-1	TRBJ2-7	TGCAGCGTTGAAGAAGGAAGGGGACAGTACTTC	CSVEEGRGQYF
NA	NA	TRBV16	TRBJ2-1	TGTGCCAGCAGCCCCCATCTGAGCTCCTACAATGAGCAGTTCTTC	CASSPHLSSYNEQFF
NA	NA	TRBV27	TRBJ1-5	TGTGCCAGCGGGCAGGGGCTCTTTGACAATCAGCCCCAGCATTTT	CASGQGLFDNQPQHF
NA	NA	TRBV11-2	TRBJ1-2	TGTGCCAGCAGCCGGGGGAGTATCGGCTACACCTTC	CASSRGSIGYTF
TRBD1	few	TRBV30	TRBJ2-2	TGTGCCTGGGACAGGGGGACCAACACCGGGGAGCTGTTTTTT	CAWDRGTNTGELFF
TRBD2	NA	TRBV4-1	TRBJ2-1	TGCGCCAGCAGCCAAGATATAAGAGTAGATAGCGGGAGGGGTGAGCAGTTCTTC	CASSQDIRVDSGRGEQFF
NA	medium-sized	TRBV19	TRBJ2-7	TGTGCCAGTAGTATAGATCTCGCACTAGCAGGCTACGAGCAGTACTTC	CASSIDLALAGYEQYF
TRBD1	NA	TRBV27	TRBJ1-5	TGTGCCAGCAGCTACCGGACAGGGAGACAGCCCCAGCATTTT	CASSYRTGRQPQHF
NA	NA	TRBV18	TRBJ1-2	TGTGCCAGCTCCCAACAGGGAGACGGCTACACCTTC	CASSQQGDGYTF
TRBD2	few	TRBV7-2	TRBJ2-3	TGTGCCAGCAGCTTATATCTAGCGGGAGCGGGCACAGATACGCAGTATTTT	CASSLYLAGAGTDTQYF
TRBD2	NA	TRBV11-2	TRBJ2-7	TGTGCCAGCAGCTTAGTTGGCGGGGGAGCCTACGAGCAGTACTTC	CASSLVGGGAYEQYF
NA	NA	TRBV19	TRBJ1-1	TGTGCCAGTAGTATTTCGGGAACCGGGGACACTGAAGCTTTCTTT	CASSISGTGDTEAFF
NA	NA	TRBV6-1	TRBJ2-1	TGTGCCAGCAGTGACTTGATGGGAGGGGGGTACAATGAGCAGTTCTTC	CASSDLMGGGYNEQFF
NA	NA	TRBV14	TRBJ2-3	TGTGCCAGCAGCTTCCGGGACTTGAGCACAGATACGCAGTATTTT	CASSFRDLSTDTQYF
NA	NA	TRBV27	TRBJ2-3	TGTGCCAGCAGTTTAGGACAGTTAACAGATACGCAGTATTTT	CASSLGQLTDTQYF
TRBD2	once	TRBV10-2	TRBJ2-4	TGCGCCAGCACCGGTGGGGCGGGAGAGAAAAACATTCAGTACTTC	CASTGGAGEKNIQYF
TRBD1	NA	TRBV7-9	TRBJ2-1	TGTGCCAGCAGCTCAGCCAACAGGGGTTTCTTGAGCCATGAGCAGTTCTTC	CASSSANRGFLSHEQFF
NA	NA	TRBV6-5	TRBJ2-5	TGTGCCAGCAGTGGAGCTGAAGAGACCCAGTACTTC	CASSGAEETQYF
NA	NA	TRBV4-2	TRBJ1-2	TGTGCCAGCAGCCACCTGGGCAGGGCGGACTATGGCTACACCTTC	CASSHLGRADYGYTF
NA	NA	TRBV7-9	TRBJ2-7	TGTGCCAGCAGCTTAGTTATTAACGAGCAGTACTTC	CASSLVINEQYF
TRBD2	NA	TRBV19	TRBJ2-7	TGTGCCAGTAGTACCGTCTCCGGGACTAGACCTTCCTACGAGCAGTACTTC	CASSTVSGTRPSYEQYF
NA	NA	TRBV11-2	TRBJ1-2	TGTGCCAGCAGCTTAGACAGTAACTATGGCTACACCTTC	CASSLDSNYGYTF